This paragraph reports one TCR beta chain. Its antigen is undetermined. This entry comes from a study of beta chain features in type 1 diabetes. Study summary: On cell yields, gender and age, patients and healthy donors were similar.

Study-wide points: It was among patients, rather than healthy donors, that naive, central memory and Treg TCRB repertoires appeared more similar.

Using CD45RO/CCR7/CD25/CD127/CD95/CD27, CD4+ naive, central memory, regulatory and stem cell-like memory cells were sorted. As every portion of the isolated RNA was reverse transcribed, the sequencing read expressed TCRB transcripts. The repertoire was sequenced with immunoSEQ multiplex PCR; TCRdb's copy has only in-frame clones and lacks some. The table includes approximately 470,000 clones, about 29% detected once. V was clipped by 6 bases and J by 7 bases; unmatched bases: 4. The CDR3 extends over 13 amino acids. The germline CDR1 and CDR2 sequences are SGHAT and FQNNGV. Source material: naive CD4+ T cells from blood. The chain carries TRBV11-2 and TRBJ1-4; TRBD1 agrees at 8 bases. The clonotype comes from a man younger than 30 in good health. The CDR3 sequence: CASSWTGPEKLFF. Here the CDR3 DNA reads TGTGCCAGCAGTTGGACAGGGCCTGAAAAACTGTTTTTT. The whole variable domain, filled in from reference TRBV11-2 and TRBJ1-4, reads EAGVAQSPRYKIIEKRQSVAFWCNPISGHATLYWYQQILGQGPKLLIQFQNNGVVDDSQLPKDRFSAERLKGVDSTLKIQPAKLEDSAVYLCASSWTGPEKLFFGSGTQLSVL.